The subject of this entry is one T cell receptor beta chain. This CDR3 is built from 15 residues. Trimming pared 6 bases from V and 0 bases from J, leaving 18 bases between. Germline V lookup: CDR1 DFQATT, CDR2 SNEGSKA (reference sequence). This sample is drawn from a study of blood T cells in healthy people across ages. Then a second PCR, running roughly 7 to 11 cycles, was carried out with a sample-barcoded 5' primer and a J-beta primer mix. Each CDR3 protein is one row after TCRdb ran MiXCR on the 5' RACE reads. The sample includes approximately 1.5 million distinct CDR3 sequences, roughly 32% of them seen just once. PBMCs numbering at least 7 million were isolated per sample.

This sequence originates from a woman between 25 and 40 years old in good health. The sequenced sample consisted of blood. This chain links TRBV20-1 with TRBJ2-7, with D perhaps being TRBD1 or TRBD2 (7 bases each). The CDR3 reads CSAPRGGMGSYEQYF. CDR3 DNA sequence: TGCAGTGCCCCCAGGGGGGGGATGGGCTCCTACGAGCAGTACTTC.